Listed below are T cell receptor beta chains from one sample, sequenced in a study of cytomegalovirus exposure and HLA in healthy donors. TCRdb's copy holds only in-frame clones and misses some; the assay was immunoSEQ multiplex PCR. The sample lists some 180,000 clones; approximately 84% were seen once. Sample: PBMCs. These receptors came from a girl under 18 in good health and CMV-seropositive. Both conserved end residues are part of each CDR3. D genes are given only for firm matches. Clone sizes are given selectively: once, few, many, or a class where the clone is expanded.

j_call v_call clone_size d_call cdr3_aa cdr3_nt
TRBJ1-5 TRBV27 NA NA CASSETDYQPQHF TGTGCCAGCAGTGAAACGGACTATCAGCCCCAGCATTTT
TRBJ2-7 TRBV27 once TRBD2 CASRPKAGGYVQYF TGTGCCAGCAGACCTAAAGCGGGAGGGTACGTCCAGTACTTC
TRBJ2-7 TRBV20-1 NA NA CSARDYDEQYF TGCAGTGCTAGAGACTACGACGAGCAGTACTTC
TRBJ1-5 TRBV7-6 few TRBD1 CASSLVTGGGQPQHF TGTGCCAGCAGCTTAGTAACAGGGGGCGGGCAGCCCCAGCATTTT
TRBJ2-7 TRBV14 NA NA CASSHPGNSEQYF TGTGCCAGCAGCCATCCAGGGAACTCCGAGCAGTACTTC
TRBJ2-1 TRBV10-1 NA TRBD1 CASSVGEDRMRRNEQFF TGCGCCAGCAGTGTTGGAGAGGACAGGATGAGACGCAATGAGCAGTTCTTC
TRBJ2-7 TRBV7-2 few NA CASSPRSGAASSYEQYF TGTGCCAGCAGCCCACGATCAGGGGCGGCAAGCTCCTACGAGCAGTACTTC
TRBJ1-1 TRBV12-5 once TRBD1 CASGLVLRGQGEAFF TGTGCTAGTGGTTTGGTACTCCGGGGACAGGGGGAGGCTTTCTTT
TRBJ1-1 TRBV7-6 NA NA CASSLGPGGRNTEAFF TGTGCCAGCAGCTTAGGTCCCGGGGGAAGGAACACTGAAGCTTTCTTT
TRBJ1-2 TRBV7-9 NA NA CASSLEARAPYGYTF TGTGCCAGCAGCTTAGAGGCCAGGGCCCCCTATGGCTACACCTTC
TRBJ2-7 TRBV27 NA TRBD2 CASSSLAGDLPYEQYF TGTGCCAGCAGTTCGCTAGCGGGAGACCTTCCTTACGAGCAGTACTTC
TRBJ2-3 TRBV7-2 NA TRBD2 CASSLVREPWGTDTQYF TGTGCCAGCAGCTTAGTGCGGGAGCCCTGGGGCACAGATACGCAGTATTTT
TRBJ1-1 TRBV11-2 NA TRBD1 CASSLTIPGQGFGTEAFF TGTGCCAGCAGCCTTACCATCCCGGGACAGGGTTTTGGCACTGAAGCTTTCTTT
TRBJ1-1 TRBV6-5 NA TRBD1 CASIPRDRGRTEAFF TGTGCCAGCATTCCTCGTGACAGGGGCCGCACTGAAGCTTTCTTT
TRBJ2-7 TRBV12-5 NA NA CASRTGSGYEQYF TGTGCTAGTAGGACTGGCTCGGGGTACGAGCAGTACTTC
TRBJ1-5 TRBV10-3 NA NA CATSTGRNQPQHF TGTGCCACTTCGACAGGACGGAATCAGCCCCAGCATTTT
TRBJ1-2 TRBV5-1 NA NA CASSDGGYYGYTF TGCGCCAGCAGTGATGGGGGGTACTATGGCTACACCTTC
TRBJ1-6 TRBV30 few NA CAWSLNNSPLHF TGTGCCTGGAGTTTAAATAATTCACCCCTCCACTTT
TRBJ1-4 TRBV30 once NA CASRRRGTNEKLFF TGTGCCTCCCGGCGCAGGGGAACTAATGAAAAACTGTTTTTT
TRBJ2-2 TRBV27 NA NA CASSLSRPKNTGELFF TGTGCCAGCAGTTTAAGTCGTCCTAAGAACACCGGGGAGCTGTTTTTT
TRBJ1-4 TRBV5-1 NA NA CASSLEGRPRGLFF TGCGCCAGCAGCTTGGAGGGTAGGCCCCGGGGACTGTTTTTT
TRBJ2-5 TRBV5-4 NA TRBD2 CASSSLGGVQETQYF TGTGCCAGCAGCTCTTTGGGAGGGGTTCAAGAGACCCAGTACTTC
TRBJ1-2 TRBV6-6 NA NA CASKQVAANYGYTF TGTGCCAGTAAACAGGTGGCCGCCAACTATGGCTACACCTTC
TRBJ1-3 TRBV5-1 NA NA CASSLDGTQSGNTIYF TGCGCCAGCAGCTTGGATGGGACTCAGTCTGGAAACACCATATATTTT
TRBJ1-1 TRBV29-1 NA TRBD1 CSVARDRNTEAFF TGCAGCGTTGCCCGGGACAGGAACACTGAAGCTTTCTTT
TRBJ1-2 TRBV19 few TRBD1 CASSPGQGNVDGYTF TGTGCCAGTAGTCCGGGACAGGGGAACGTGGATGGCTACACCTTC
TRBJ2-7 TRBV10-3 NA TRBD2 CAIRPIAGGGEQYF TGTGCCATCAGACCGATAGCGGGAGGAGGAGAGCAGTACTTC
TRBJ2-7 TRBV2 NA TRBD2 CASSPLAGTYEQYF TGTGCCAGCAGCCCACTAGCGGGGACCTACGAGCAGTACTTC
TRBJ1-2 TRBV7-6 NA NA CASSLGLGSNGYTF TGTGCCAGCAGCTTAGGTCTGGGTAGCAATGGCTACACCTTC
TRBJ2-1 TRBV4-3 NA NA CASSQGQQYNEQFF TGCGCCAGCAGCCAAGGACAACAGTACAATGAGCAGTTCTTC